The source of this T cell receptor beta chain is a study of persistence of HIV-infected CD4 T cells. Trimming cost V 0 bases and J 8 bases, with 6 bases left between them. The CDR3 sequence is 13 residues long. Germline V gene lookup returns CDR1 SGHRS and CDR2 YFSETQ. The stimulus was an HIV-1 Gag 15-mer peptide pool, 0.8 to 1 ug/peptide/mL. Responding CD4+ T cells were sorted by upregulation of both CD40 ligand and CD69. Study observations and caveats: CMV- and Gag-responding cells had lower TCRbeta richness than CD3/CD28-responding cells.

By proportion, this clone is large. Antigen: not known. Within the sample, other DNA sequences also encode this same CDR3. The immunoSEQ assay was version 4, run in survey mode. Genomic DNA was diluted to roughly 10 ng/uL, up to roughly 1 ug per sample. Only in-frame clones appear in the TCRdb table, and some are missing; sequencing was by immunoSEQ multiplex PCR. The sample lists roughly 13,000 clones, about three fifths occurring once. The material sequenced was CD4+ T cells sorted from PBMCs after 18-hour stimulation, taken from a patient who received antiretroviral therapy. The origin of this receptor is an adult man with HIV who was CMV-seropositive. The chain uses TRBV5-1 and TRBJ1-6, with D uncertain. The CDR3 is CASSLGRDSPLHF. CDR3 bases: TGCGCCAGCAGCTTGGGGAGGGATTCACCCCTCCACTTT.